Sequencing of this TCR beta chain was carried out in a study of T cell responses to AZD1222 COVID-19 vaccine. Study-wide results and limits: Just six AZD1222 recipients were seropositive at baseline. Among spike-specific TCRs, nearly half reportedly target unmutated variant regions. Distributed over spike, vaccine-associated CD4 TCRs predominated at 160-218 and 743-854.

Only in-frame clones appear in the TCRdb table, and some are missing; sequencing was by immunoSEQ multiplex PCR. Among about 110,000 clones listed, around 90% were seen once. About this clone itself: Its antigen is unidentified.

This CDR3 is 17 amino acids long. The germline V and J ends were trimmed by 3 bases and 4 bases, with 17 bases remaining between them. CDR1 and CDR2 from the germline V gene are SGHNT and YYREEE (reference sequence). The sequence was obtained from an adult who received the AZD1222 COVID-19 vaccine. Sequencing used peripheral blood, obtained 28 days after the second AZD1222 dose. The chain uses TRBV5-4 and TRBJ2-6; no firm D call. This CDR3 is CASSSRIALGGANVLTF. As DNA, the CDR3 is TGTGCCAGCAGCTCCCGAATAGCCCTGGGAGGGGCCAACGTCCTGACTTTC. Full variable domain (remainder filled in from reference TRBV5-4 and TRBJ2-6): ETGVTQSPTHLIKTRGQQVTLRCSSQSGHNTVSWYQQALGQGPQFIFQYYREEENGRGNFPPRFSGLQFPNYSSELNVNALELDDSALYLCASSSRIALGGANVLTFGAGSRLTVL.